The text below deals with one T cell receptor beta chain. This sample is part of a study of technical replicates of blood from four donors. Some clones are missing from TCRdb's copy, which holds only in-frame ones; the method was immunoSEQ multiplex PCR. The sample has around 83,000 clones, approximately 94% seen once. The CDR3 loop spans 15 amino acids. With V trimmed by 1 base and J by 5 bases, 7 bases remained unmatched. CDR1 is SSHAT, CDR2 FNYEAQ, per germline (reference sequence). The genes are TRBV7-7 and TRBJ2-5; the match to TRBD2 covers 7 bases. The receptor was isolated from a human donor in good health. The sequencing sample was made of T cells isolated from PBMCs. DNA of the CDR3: TGTGCCAGCAGCTTAGTCCCCGGGACTATGGAGACCCAGTACTTC. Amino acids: CASSLVPGTMETQYF.